Below, 32 T cell receptor beta chains from the same sample are listed, as sequenced in a study of blood T cell repertoires in COVID-19. Assay: immunoSEQ multiplex PCR; the TCRdb copy retains only in-frame clones and omits some. The data contain just over 300,000 clones, about 91% of them singletons. Material: PBMCs or T cells enriched from blood (not recorded which). These receptors all stem from a woman aged 40 to 50 who had recovered from COVID-19.

The chain combines TRBV6-1 with TRBJ1-5; tentative D call: TRBD1 (6 bases). With 3 bases removed from V and 2 bases from J, the gap between germline ends came to 11 bases. Per the germline V gene, CDR1 is MNHNS and CDR2 is SASEGT. The CDR3 is 15 residues long. CDR3 in amino acids: CASSDAGVGNQPQHF. CDR3 nucleotide sequence: TGTGCCAGCAGTGACGCAGGGGTGGGCAATCAGCCCCAGCATTTT.

This CDR3 reads CASSPSGQAYEQYF. CDR3 sequence (DNA): TGTGCCAGCAGCCCTTCGGGACAAGCCTACGAGCAGTACTTC. The chain carries TRBV7-9 and TRBJ2-7; tentative D call: TRBD1 (6 bases). The CDR3 sequence is 14 residues long. Germline V gene data show CDR1 as SEHNR and CDR2 as FQNEAQ (reference sequence). The V and J ends lost 5 bases and 2 bases respectively, with 13 bases between them.

In DNA, the CDR3 is TGTGCCAGCTGGGCTACTAGCGGGAGATACAATGAGCAGTTCTTC. This translates into CASWATSGRYNEQFF. The chain combines TRBV6-5 with TRBJ2-1, with 11 nucleotides matching TRBD2. Trimming at V came to 8 bases and at J to 4 bases, leaving 7 bases not matched to a gene. CDR3 length: 15 residues. Per the germline V gene, CDR1 is MNHEY and CDR2 is SVGAGI.

This chain links TRBV27 with TRBJ1-1, with 8 nucleotides matching TRBD1. The CDR3 spans 14 residues. CDR1 is MNHEY and CDR2 is SMNVEV in the germline V gene (reference sequence). The V and J ends lost 2 bases and 5 bases, in that order; junction bases with no gene match: 4. The CDR3, as DNA: TGTGCCAGCAGTTTAAGCAGGGGGCAGACTGAAGCTTTCTTT. Protein sequence: CASSLSRGQTEAFF.

The chain recombines TRBV18 with TRBJ1-2; D call uncertain. CDR1 KGHSH and CDR2 LQKENI come from the germline V gene. V shed 0 bases and J shed 6 bases, with 11 bases lying between them. The CDR3 is 14 residues long. The DNA of the CDR3 is TGTGCCAGCTCACCACCCTCCCGCGCTGATGGCTACACCTTC. Translation gives CASSPPSRADGYTF. The full variable domain, rest sourced from reference TRBV18 and TRBJ1-2, is NAGVMQNPRHLVRRRGQEARLRCSPMKGHSHVYWYRQLPEEGLKFMVYLQKENIIDESGMPKERFSAEFPKEGPSILRIQQVVRGDSAAYFCASSPPSRADGYTFGSGTRLTVV.

The rearrangement joins TRBV10-3 to TRBJ1-6, with D possibly matching TRBD1 (6 bases). The CDR3 is made up of 13 amino acids. The V end lost 10 bases, the J end lost 6 bases, and 13 bases lay between the germline ends. CDR1 and CDR2 (germline): ENHRY, SYGVKD. Here the CDR3 reads CARQDSPNSPLHF. CDR3 DNA sequence: TGTGCCAGGCAGGACAGTCCTAATTCACCCCTCCACTTT.

The rearrangement uses TRBV7-9 and TRBJ1-2; 7 positions match TRBD1. J gave up 2 bases and V 6 bases, and 0 bases lay outside the gene matches. CDR1 and CDR2 (germline): SEHNR, FQNEAQ (reference sequence). The CDR3 extends over 12 amino acids. CDR3 in amino acids: CASRGQNYGYTF. The CDR3 DNA reads TGTGCCAGCAGGGGACAGAACTATGGCTACACCTTC.

This chain links TRBV19 with TRBJ2-1; 11 positions agree with TRBD2. J lost 6 bases, V lost 5 bases, and 12 bases had no gene match. The CDR3 totals 17 residues. CDR1 is LNHDA and CDR2 is SQIVND in the germline V gene (reference sequence). The CDR3 sequence: CASSLALGTSGSNEQFF. As DNA, the CDR3 is TGTGCCAGTAGTCTCGCCCTCGGGACTAGCGGCAGCAATGAGCAGTTCTTC.

The V call is TRBV7-2, the J call TRBJ2-7; D not certain. The CDR3 spans 15 residues. Germline V gene sequence: CDR1 SGHTA, CDR2 FQGNSA. The germline V and J ends were trimmed by 2 bases and 3 bases, with 14 bases remaining between them. The CDR3, as DNA: TGTGCCAGCAGCTTAACCCCCCATGAGTACTACGAGCAGTACTTC. As protein: CASSLTPHEYYEQYF.

The rearrangement joins TRBV2 to TRBJ2-3; TRBD2 might be the D (5 bases). Germline lookup yields CDR1 SNHLY and CDR2 FYNNEI. There are 13 residues in the CDR3. Trimming stripped 1 base from V and 6 bases from J, with 8 bases between. CDR3 residues: CASSEDSEDTQYF. The DNA of the CDR3 is TGTGCCAGCAGTGAAGATAGCGAGGATACGCAGTATTTT.

The rearrangement links TRBV12-3 or TRBV12-4 to TRBJ1-2; D may be TRBD1 (5 bases). Trimming cost V 7 bases and J 7 bases, with 16 bases left between them. The CDR3 length is 13 residues. The CDR3 spells CASNLNQGAGYTF. CDR3 in DNA: TGTGCCAGCAACCTAAACCAGGGCGCTGGCTACACCTTC.

This chain uses TRBV2 with TRBJ2-1; 9 nucleotides agree with TRBD2. The CDR3 contains 15 residues. V lost 10 bases, J lost 3 bases, and 10 bases stayed unmatched. Germline V gene sequence: CDR1 SNHLY, CDR2 FYNNEI. CDR3 sequence (DNA): TGTGCCACTCTTCCCGCGCGGGGGGGCTACAATGAGCAGTTCTTC. Translation gives CATLPARGGYNEQFF.

The chain carries TRBV5-1 and TRBJ2-7; TRBD2 matches 9 bases. The V gene end was trimmed by 0 bases and the J gene end by 7 bases; junction bases not matched to a gene: 8. Per germline, CDR1 SGHRS and CDR2 YFSETQ. This CDR3 is built from 15 residues. CDR3: CASSLGLAESREQYF. The DNA for the CDR3 is TGCGCCAGCAGCTTGGGACTAGCGGAGTCGAGGGAGCAGTACTTC.

The chain links TRBV28 to TRBJ2-7; D uncertain. The CDR3 is made up of 11 amino acids. V lost 6 bases to trimming and J lost 4 bases, with 7 bases between them. Looked up from germline, CDR1 is MDHEN and CDR2 is SYDVKM. CDR3 in DNA: TGTGCCAGCAGCAACAAATACGAGCAGTACTTC. As protein: CASSNKYEQYF.

The chain is built from TRBV5-1 and TRBJ1-5; 7 positions match TRBD1. The CDR3 runs 15 residues. V was pared by 2 bases and J by 4 bases, with 6 bases of the junction left unmatched. Germline V lookup: CDR1 SGHRS, CDR2 YFSETQ. CDR3 protein: CASSLGTETNQPQHF. The CDR3 region has the DNA TGCGCCAGCAGCTTAGGGACAGAAACTAATCAGCCCCAGCATTTT.

The genes are TRBV7-2 and TRBJ2-5, with 12 bases fitting TRBD2. After removal of 2 bases from V and 5 bases from J, the junction contained 12 bases not matched to a gene. The CDR3 length is 18 residues. From germline, CDR1 is SGHTA and CDR2 FQGNSA. DNA of the CDR3: TGTGCCAGCAGCTTAAGCGTGCTAGCGGGGGGGCTCCAGGAGACCCAGTACTTC. It specifies CASSLSVLAGGLQETQYF.

This clone was recorded once. The chain has TRBV7-2 and TRBJ1-1; a possible D gene is TRBD1 (5 bases). Deletions cut 6 bases from V and 10 bases from J, with 18 bases between. Germline CDR1 and CDR2: SGHTA and FQGNSA. This CDR3 has 13 amino acids. CDR3 residues: CASRTAWGEAAFF. The DNA for the CDR3 is TGTGCCAGCAGGACAGCTTGGGGGGAGGCAGCTTTCTTT.

The chain has TRBV3-1 (or the pseudogene TRBV3-2) and TRBJ2-5, with a weak D call TRBD1 (6 bases). V shed 4 bases and J shed 4 bases, with 19 bases lying between them. The CDR3 has 16 residues. Germline V lookup: CDR1 LGHDT, CDR2 YNNKEL (reference sequence). The DNA for the CDR3 is TGTGCCAGCAGCCGCATCGCTTACAGGGTCGGAGAGACCCAGTACTTC. It codes for CASSRIAYRVGETQYF.

The genes are TRBV7-3 and TRBJ2-3; no firm D call. The CDR3 extends over 13 amino acids. Germline lookup yields CDR1 SGHTA and CDR2 FQGTGA. Trimming removed 0 bases from V and 5 bases from J, with 6 bases in between. CDR3 sequence (DNA): TGTGCCAGCAGCTTAACTAGCTTAGATACGCAGTATTTT. Protein product: CASSLTSLDTQYF.

This clone was picked up one time. The chain carries TRBV25-1 and TRBJ1-1; D might be TRBD1 (6 bases). Germline V gene sequence: CDR1 MGHDK, CDR2 SYGVNS. This CDR3 is 13 amino acids long. Trimming left V 3 bases short and J 4 bases short, with 9 bases between. The CDR3 nucleotides read TGTGCCAGCAGTGAGCGCAGGGGCACTGAAGCTTTCTTT. Protein product: CASSERRGTEAFF. Supplemented by reference TRBV25-1 and TRBJ1-1, the full variable domain reads EADIYQTPRYLVIGTGKKITLECSQTMGHDKMYWYQQDPGMELHLIHYSYGVNSTEKGDLSSESTVSRIRTEHFPLTLESARPSHTSQYLCASSERRGTEAFFGQGTRLTVV.

The chain carries TRBV19 and TRBJ1-2; possibly TRBD1 for D (6 bases). The CDR3 loop spans 16 amino acids. Trimming shortened V by 7 bases and J by 8 bases, and 26 bases separated the two germline ends. Per germline, CDR1 LNHDA and CDR2 SQIVND (reference sequence). The chain's CDR3 is CASTDIATGQMKGYTF. The CDR3 DNA sequence: TGTGCCAGTACCGATATCGCAACGGGACAAATGAAAGGCTACACCTTC. The whole variable domain, remainder taken from reference TRBV19 and TRBJ1-2, is DGGITQSPKYLFRKEGQNVTLSCEQNLNHDAMYWYRQDPGQGLRLIYYSQIVNDFQKGDIAEGYSVSREKKESFPLTVTSAQKNPTAFYLCASTDIATGQMKGYTFGSGTRLTVV.

The chain has TRBV6-4 and TRBJ1-3; D uncertain. V was cut by 2 bases and J by 1 base, with 12 bases left in between. Germline values: CDR1 MRHNA, CDR2 SNTAGT. CDR3 size: 16 residues. The CDR3 loop reads CASSDPGIVSGNTIYF. The CDR3 nucleotides read TGTGCCAGCAGTGACCCGGGTATAGTATCTGGAAACACCATATATTTT.

V is TRBV7-2 and J is TRBJ2-1; weak D call: TRBD2 (6 bases). Trimming shortened V by 1 base and J by 4 bases, and 11 bases separated the two germline ends. CDR1 is SGHTA, CDR2 FQGNSA, per germline. The CDR3 contains 15 residues. The CDR3 loop reads CASSLGLARYNEQFF. The CDR3, as DNA: TGTGCCAGCAGCTTAGGCCTAGCGAGATACAATGAGCAGTTCTTC.

This rearrangement joins TRBV7-3 to TRBJ2-1, with 8 bases matching TRBD2. The V and J ends lost 1 base and 4 bases, in that order; junction bases with no gene match: 3. CDR3 length: 15 residues. The germline gives CDR1 SGHTA, CDR2 FQGTGA. The CDR3 loop is CASSLIPSGYNEQFF. DNA for the CDR3: TGTGCCAGCAGCTTAATCCCTAGCGGGTACAATGAGCAGTTCTTC.

This chain's CDR3 is CASSLGTGAQHF. CDR3 coding DNA: TGTGCCAGCAGCCTCGGGACAGGGGCGCAGCATTTT. The chain recombines TRBV13 with TRBJ2-3, with 10 bases fitting TRBD1. The closer fit of TRBJ1-5 to the DNA end suggests the J call may be wrong. The germline V gene has CDR1 PRHDT and CDR2 FYEKMQ (reference sequence). The CDR3 contains 12 residues.

This chain connects TRBV14 to TRBJ2-7; D remains ambiguous. Germline V gives CDR1 SGHDN, CDR2 FVKESK. Trimming took 4 bases from V and 2 from J, leaving 9 bases between them. The CDR3 spans 13 residues. CDR3: CASSLNTPYEQYF. The CDR3 nucleotides read TGTGCCAGCAGCCTAAACACCCCCTACGAGCAGTACTTC.

V gene TRBV6-5 combines with J gene TRBJ1-4, with 7 positions matching TRBD1. The CDR3 covers 15 residues. Trimming cost V 4 bases and J 6 bases; bases outside gene matches: 8. CDR1 and CDR2 (germline): MNHEY, SVGAGI. CDR3 loop: CASSSGDSPYEKLFF. CDR3 coding DNA: TGTGCCAGCAGTTCCGGGGACAGTCCGTATGAAAAACTGTTTTTT.

J is TRBJ1-2 and V is TRBV5-8; TRBD1 aligns across 7 bases. Germline V gives CDR1 SGHTS, CDR2 YDEGEE. This CDR3 region has 13 residues. V was pared by 9 bases and J by 2 bases, with 7 bases of the junction left unmatched. The CDR3 region is CATGDRLNYGYTF. Written as DNA, the CDR3 is TGTGCCACCGGGGACAGATTAAACTATGGCTACACCTTC.

The chain carries TRBV27 and TRBJ2-2; D perhaps matches TRBD1 (6 bases). In germline, CDR1 is MNHEY, CDR2 SMNVEV (reference sequence). The V end lost 5 bases, the J end lost 0 bases, and 13 bases lay between the germline ends. This CDR3 is 16 amino acids long. In DNA form, the CDR3 reads TGTGCCAGCAGTCCCTGGGACACTTCGAACACCGGGGAGCTGTTTTTT. It is translated as CASSPWDTSNTGELFF.

The V gene is TRBV15, the J gene TRBJ2-5; possibly TRBD2 for D (6 bases). V was clipped by 9 bases and J by 2 bases, with 19 bases between them. The germline gives CDR1 LNHNV, CDR2 YYDKDF (reference sequence). CDR3 size: 15 residues. The CDR3 bases are TGTGCCACTTCCCCGGACTACGCGGGACAAGAGACCCAGTACTTC. The encoded protein is CATSPDYAGQETQYF.

The chain carries TRBV27 and TRBJ2-1, with 10 bases identical to TRBD2. V shed 7 bases, J shed 8 bases, and the junction held 8 bases outside the gene matches. Germline-derived CDR1 and CDR2 are MNHEY and SMNVEV (reference sequence). This CDR3 spans 14 amino acids. The CDR3 region is CASKEREGGYEQFF. The CDR3 nucleotides read TGTGCCAGCAAGGAGCGGGAGGGTGGATATGAGCAGTTCTTC.

The chain couples TRBV27 to TRBJ1-2; 9 bases agree with TRBD1. The ends lost 5 bases at V and 8 bases at J; junction bases unmatched: 12. This CDR3 contains 15 residues. Looked up from germline, CDR1 is MNHEY and CDR2 is SMNVEV (reference sequence). In DNA form, the CDR3 reads TGTGCCAGCAGTCCCGGGACAGGGCGTTCTCGGGGCTACACCTTC. Encoded protein: CASSPGTGRSRGYTF.